What follows describes a single T cell receptor (beta chain). TCRdb re-called the 5' RACE reads through MiXCR, storing one row per CDR3 protein. This sample carries about 530,000 distinct CDR3 sequences, 20% to 25% of them seen once, and the ten largest clones take more than 0.4%. This record belongs to a study of identical twins. The germline V and J ends were trimmed by 1 base and 4 bases, with 13 bases remaining between them. In germline, CDR1 is MNHEY, CDR2 SMNVEV (reference sequence). The CDR3 loop spans 15 amino acids. The same sample was also used in a study of yellow fever vaccine responses in identical twins.

Sequencing was performed on CD4+ T cells sorted from blood. The sequence was collected from a woman aged 18-30 years in good health. The chain joins TRBV27 to TRBJ1-2, with a tentative D call TRBD1 (5 bases). In DNA, the CDR3 is TGTGCCAGCAGTTTATTTTCGGGGCCCGGCTATGGCTACACCTTC. It yields the protein CASSLFSGPGYGYTF.